Sequencing of this TCR beta chain was carried out in a study of OX40 agonist ivuxolimab in advanced cancers. Background on the study: Patients received intravenous ivuxolimab every 2 weeks at 0.01 to 10 mg/kg. Mean age approximately 61 years, range roughly 20 to 85; roughly 82% male. The study's findings and limits: Some nonresponders also had low normalized T-cell clonal expansion. There were, on average, more expanded clones in CD8+ T cells than in CD4+.

Measured with immunoSEQ multiplex PCR; TCRdb has only the in-frame clones, and not every one. The sample consists of about 46,000 clones, approximately 91% of them appearing once. The CDR3 extends over 15 amino acids. CDR1 is MNHNY, CDR2 SVGAGI, per germline (reference sequence). V was cut by 4 bases and J by 2 bases, with 13 bases left in between. This clone is a singleton in its sample. The antigen is unknown. This TCR was recovered from an adult with an advanced solid tumor such as melanoma, head and neck, liver or kidney cancer. The chain recombines TRBV6-6 with TRBJ2-3; perhaps D is TRBD1 or TRBD2 (5 bases each). The sequenced sample was CD4+ or CD8+ T cells sorted from blood, obtained in a trial of the OX40 agonist ivuxolimab. CDR3 coding DNA: TGTGCCAGCAGTTGGAGCCCCGGGGCCACAGATACGCAGTATTTT. Its translation is CASSWSPGATDTQYF.